The next 20 T cell receptor beta chains were all read from a single sample in a study of blood T cells in healthy people across ages. The authors ran a second PCR of about 6 to 12 cycles using a sample-barcoded 5' primer and a J-beta primer mix. TCRdb passed the 5' RACE reads through MiXCR, listing each CDR3 protein once. The sample yields some 790,000 distinct CDR3 sequences, 29% seen once. Sequencing was done on a sample of blood. The origin of the receptors is a woman aged 80 or over in good health.

This clonotype was recorded at least ten times. The rearrangement joins TRBV2 to TRBJ2-1; 7 positions match TRBD2. Looked up from germline, CDR1 is SNHLY and CDR2 is FYNNEI. V shed 5 bases and J 15 bases; nucleotides not matched to a gene: 10. The length of the CDR3 is 12 residues. The CDR3 protein is CASSKSLRGVFF. DNA for the CDR3: TGTGCCAGCAGTAAGAGCCTTCGGGGGGTGTTCTTC.

This clonotype has a count of ten or more. V usage is TRBV5-1 and J usage is TRBJ1-2; 9 positions match TRBD1. Per germline, CDR1 SGHRS and CDR2 YFSETQ. The CDR3 consists of 14 residues. After removal of 2 bases from V and 5 bases from J, the junction contained 4 bases not matched to a gene. CDR3 nucleotide sequence: TGCGCCAGCAGCTTTCGGGACAGGGTGTATGGCTACACCTTC. It encodes CASSFRDRVYGYTF. Using reference TRBV5-1 and TRBJ1-2 for the parts outside the CDR3, the full variable domain is KAGVTQTPRYLIKTRGQQVTLSCSPISGHRSVSWYQQTPGQGLQFLFEYFSETQRNKGNFPGRFSGRQFSNSRSEMNVSTLELGDSALYLCASSFRDRVYGYTFGSGTRLTVV.

V usage is TRBV11-2 and J usage is TRBJ1-2; 9 bases agree with TRBD1. V lost 3 bases and J lost 5; bases outside the gene matches: 4. Germline V CDR1 and CDR2: SGHAT, FQNNGV. This CDR3 has 14 residues. The CDR3 region has the DNA TGTGCCAGCAGCTTTGGACAGGGGACTTATGGCTACACCTTC. This sequence encodes CASSFGQGTYGYTF.

The rearrangement uses TRBV7-2 and TRBJ2-3; D tentatively fits TRBD1 or TRBD2 (6 bases each). Trimming removed 1 base from V and 4 bases from J, with 18 bases in between. Germline CDR1 SGHTA, CDR2 FQGNSA. The CDR3 length is 17 residues. CDR3 loop: CASSLVSGAAPPDTQYF. In DNA form, the CDR3 reads TGTGCCAGCAGCTTAGTGTCGGGGGCCGCACCCCCAGATACGCAGTATTTT.

This clonotype was seen at least ten times. This chain connects TRBV6-5 to TRBJ2-5; possible D gene TRBD1, 6 bases. Trimming shortened V by 8 bases and J by 5 bases, and 18 bases separated the two germline ends. Germline V gives CDR1 MNHEY, CDR2 SVGAGI. The CDR3 consists of 14 residues. CDR3 protein: CASARTRGAETQYF. The CDR3 bases are TGTGCCAGCGCCCGAACCAGGGGCGCGGAGACCCAGTACTTC.

V and J are TRBV6-2 or TRBV6-3 and TRBJ2-1; possibly TRBD1 or TRBD2 for D (6 bases each). Germline lookup yields CDR1 MNHEY and CDR2 SVGEGT. The CDR3 runs to 16 residues. Between the trimmed V and J ends, which lost 6 bases and 9 bases, there was a span of 24 bases. CDR3 nucleotides: TGTGCCAGCAGCCCCCTAGGGCGGGGTCAACAGGGTGAGCAGTTCTTC. Amino acids: CASSPLGRGQQGEQFF.

This sequence joins TRBV10-3 and TRBJ2-4, with D tentatively TRBD2 (5 bases). V gave up 8 bases and J gave up 2 bases, with 13 bases separating them. The CDR3 consists of 14 residues. Germline V gene lookup returns CDR1 ENHRY and CDR2 SYGVKD. The CDR3 spells CAIGPSGTKNIQYF. CDR3 coding DNA: TGTGCCATCGGTCCCTCGGGGACCAAAAACATTCAGTACTTC.

This clonotype was recorded a few times. The chain links TRBV2 to TRBJ2-5; D gene ambiguous. CDR1 is SNHLY and CDR2 is FYNNEI in the germline V gene. Trimming cost V 1 base and J 0 bases, with 6 bases left between them. The CDR3 loop spans 14 amino acids. CDR3 residues: CASSEDVYQETQYF. CDR3 bases: TGTGCCAGCAGTGAAGACGTGTACCAAGAGACCCAGTACTTC.

Many counts were recorded for this clonotype. V usage is TRBV20-1 and J usage is TRBJ1-2; 12 bases map to TRBD1. Germline V gene sequence: CDR1 DFQATT, CDR2 SNEGSKA (reference sequence). Trimming removed 6 bases from V and 4 bases from J; junction bases left unmatched: 6. The CDR3 totals 14 residues. The CDR3 sequence is CSAKGQGAGYGYTF. For the CDR3, the DNA is TGCAGTGCAAAGGGACAGGGGGCCGGCTATGGCTACACCTTC.

This clonotype has only a few counts. The CDR3 DNA reads as TGTGCCAGCAGCCAGGGCAGGACCTTCGGTGGCTACACCTTC. Residues: CASSQGRTFGGYTF. V gene TRBV14 combines with J gene TRBJ1-2; D is unclear. Germline CDR1 is SGHDN and CDR2 is FVKESK. The CDR3 is 14 amino acids. The germline V and J ends were trimmed by 3 bases and 7 bases, with 15 bases remaining between them.

This clonotype was seen ten or more times. The chain is built from TRBV5-5 and TRBJ1-2; TRBD1 matches 7 bases. The CDR3 sequence is 16 residues long. Losses at the gene ends were 3 bases for V and 5 bases for J; bases not matched to a gene: 13. Per the germline V gene, CDR1 is SGHKS and CDR2 is YYEKEE (reference sequence). The CDR3 DNA is TGTGCCAGCAGCTCCCAAGGGCAGGGGGTTAGTTATGGCTACACCTTC. Translation gives CASSSQGQGVSYGYTF.

The chain joins TRBV30 to TRBJ1-1; D might be TRBD1 (6 bases). Germline values: CDR1 GTSNPN, CDR2 SVGIG (reference sequence). The CDR3 consists of 15 residues. Trimming stripped 1 base from V and 3 bases from J, with 15 bases between. CDR3 in DNA: TGTGCCTGGAGTGGGAATTCGGGGGCGGACACTGAAGCTTTCTTT. Translation: CAWSGNSGADTEAFF.

J is TRBJ2-1 and V is TRBV19, with TRBD1 as a possible D gene (6 bases). CDR1 and CDR2 from the germline V gene are LNHDA and SQIVND (reference sequence). Trimming shortened V by 7 bases and J by 6 bases, and 28 bases separated the two germline ends. This CDR3 is built from 18 residues. The CDR3 sequence is CASTKTIPGTIAANEQFF. The CDR3 bases are TGTGCCAGTACTAAAACAATTCCCGGGACAATTGCTGCCAATGAGCAGTTCTTC.

This clonotype was counted at least ten times. The J gene is TRBJ2-7, the V gene TRBV12-3 or TRBV12-4, with a weak D call TRBD1 (6 bases). The CDR3 is 14 amino acids. The V end lost 3 bases, the J end lost 3 bases, and 12 bases lay between the germline ends. The CDR3 is CASSLNRDRYEQYF. The CDR3 DNA reads TGTGCCAGCAGTTTGAACAGGGACCGCTACGAGCAGTACTTC.

This clonotype was found a few times. The rearrangement links TRBV6-2 or TRBV6-3 to TRBJ2-1; the D gene is possibly TRBD2 (5 bases). From germline, CDR1 is MNHEY and CDR2 SVGEGT. This CDR3 has 15 amino acids. Trimming took 2 bases from V and 0 from J, leaving 8 bases between them. The chain's CDR3 is CASSYDGLSYNEQFF. The CDR3 nucleotides read TGTGCCAGCAGTTACGATGGACTCTCCTACAATGAGCAGTTCTTC.

This clonotype was counted only a few times. This sequence joins TRBV18 and TRBJ2-1, with TRBD1 as a possible D gene (6 bases). With 5 bases removed from V and 8 bases from J, the gap between germline ends came to 10 bases. CDR3 length: 12 amino acids. CDR1 is KGHSH, CDR2 LQKENI, per germline. The CDR3 sequence is CASSVRGDEQFF. CDR3 DNA: TGTGCCAGCTCAGTCAGGGGAGATGAGCAGTTCTTC.

This clonotype was counted ten times or more. The chain employs TRBV7-9 and TRBJ2-1, with TRBD1 matching 7 bases. V dropped 7 bases and J dropped 1; count of bases not matched to a gene: 10. The CDR3 is made up of 16 amino acids. Germline values: CDR1 SEHNR, CDR2 FQNEAQ (reference sequence). The DNA of the CDR3 is TGTGCCAGCACCCCTAGGGGGCTTGAGTCCTACAATGAGCAGTTCTTC. Residues: CASTPRGLESYNEQFF.

This clonotype was observed a handful of times. A much bigger clone sits one base away, suggesting this may be a read error. The rearrangement uses TRBV5-1 and TRBJ1-1; the D gene is possibly TRBD1 (6 bases). This CDR3 is 15 amino acids long. CDR1 is SGHRS and CDR2 is YFSETQ in the germline V gene. The ends were cut back, 2 bases at V and 5 bases at J, with 16 bases in the middle. This chain's CDR3 is CASSFYREGGTEAFF. The CDR3 region has the DNA TGCGCCAGCAGCTTCTACAGGGAAGGAGGAACTGAAGCTTTCTTT.

About this clonotype: A much larger clone sits a single nucleotide away, making a read error possible. The chain has TRBV7-2 and TRBJ2-1, with TRBD1 matching 11 bases. Germline CDR1 reads SGHTA; CDR2 reads FQGNSA. Losses at the gene ends were 4 bases for V and 14 bases for J; bases not matched to a gene: 4. CDR3 length equals 12 residues. In DNA form, the CDR3 reads TGTGCCAGCAGCTATGGGACAGGGGGGAAGTTCTTC. Amino acids: CASSYGTGGKFF.

This clonotype occurred many times. CDR3 in amino acids: CASSESTGGEYEQYF. In nucleotides, the CDR3 is TGCGCCAGCAGTGAGTCGACGGGGGGGGAGTACGAGCAGTACTTC. V gene TRBV10-2 combines with J gene TRBJ2-7; 8 nucleotides line up with TRBD2. The CDR3 has 15 residues. Germline V gene sequence: CDR1 WSHSY, CDR2 SAAADI. The trim removed 0 bases at V and 4 bases at J, leaving 5 bases unmatched.